The 25 T cell receptor beta chains below all came from one sample that was sequenced in a study of blood T cell repertoires in COVID-19. TCRdb's copy holds only in-frame clones and misses some; the assay was immunoSEQ multiplex PCR. The data show fewer than 450,000 clones, roughly 87% seen once. The source material was PBMCs or T cells enriched from blood (not recorded which). The receptors originated from a woman aged 25 to 39 who had recovered from COVID-19.

This CDR3 reads CASSRRQGHGYTF. The CDR3 coding sequence is TGTGCCAGCAGCCGCAGACAGGGGCATGGCTACACCTTC. The chain is built from TRBV7-6 and TRBJ1-2, with 8 bases lining up with TRBD1. Germline-derived CDR1 and CDR2 are SGHVS and FNYEAQ. The CDR3 runs 13 residues. The J segment lost 6 bases and the V segment lost 5 bases, leaving 5 bases of the junction unmatched.

This clone has just one count. The chain joins TRBV3-1 (or the pseudogene TRBV3-2) to TRBJ1-2, with D maybe TRBD1 (6 bases). The V gene lost 5 bases and the J gene lost 6 bases, with 10 bases spanning the gap. Per germline, CDR1 LGHDT and CDR2 YNNKEL (reference sequence). CDR3 length: 12 residues. In DNA, the CDR3 is TGTGCCAGCAGCTTTCGACAGGATGGCTACACCTTC. Its translation: CASSFRQDGYTF.

The V call is TRBV28, the J call TRBJ1-5, with 9 bases matching TRBD1. Germline CDR1 and CDR2: MDHEN and SYDVKM. The CDR3 consists of 16 residues. V lost 5 bases, J lost 3 bases, and 8 bases stayed unmatched. CDR3 DNA sequence: TGTGCCAGCAGTCCCACGGGACAGGGCTCCAATCAGCCCCAGCATTTT. Translated, it gives CASSPTGQGSNQPQHF.

This clone was recorded a few times. V is TRBV7-9 and J is TRBJ1-1; D remains ambiguous. This CDR3 has 12 residues. Germline loops: CDR1 SEHNR, CDR2 FQNEAQ (reference sequence). Deletions cut 0 bases from V and 5 bases from J, with 4 bases between. Here the CDR3 reads CASSLAITEAFF. CDR3 sequence (DNA): TGTGCCAGCAGCTTAGCTATAACTGAAGCTTTCTTT.

The V gene is TRBV6-5, the J gene TRBJ1-2; weak D call: TRBD1 (5 bases). In germline, CDR1 is MNHEY, CDR2 SVGAGI. This CDR3 has 14 residues. Trimming removed 8 bases at V and 6 bases at J, with 19 bases between. CDR3 loop: CASVELGRADGYTF. DNA for the CDR3: TGTGCCAGCGTGGAATTGGGCAGGGCCGATGGCTACACCTTC.

This chain connects TRBV4-1 to TRBJ1-2; 7 bases agree with TRBD1. V lost 1 base to trimming and J lost 8 bases; unmatched junction nucleotides: 7. The germline V gene has CDR1 MGHRA and CDR2 YSYEKL. The CDR3 totals 14 residues. The CDR3 coding sequence is TGCGCCAGCAGCCAAGTACAGGGGTTGGAGGGCTACACCTTC. Translating gives CASSQVQGLEGYTF.

J is TRBJ1-5 and V is TRBV10-3; D remains ambiguous. The V gene's germline CDR1 is ENHRY and CDR2 SYGVKD. The CDR3 spans 15 residues. Trimming cost V 6 bases and J 1 base, with 13 bases left between them. Here the CDR3 DNA reads TGTGCCATCAGCGCCGGCGGGGTAAGCAATCAGCCCCAGCATTTT. It translates to CAISAGGVSNQPQHF.

The chain is built from TRBV19 and TRBJ2-3, with 11 bases matching TRBD2. Unmatched junction bases numbered 5, after V lost 4 bases and J lost 2 bases. The CDR3 totals 16 residues. The germline V gene has CDR1 LNHDA and CDR2 SQIVND (reference sequence). The CDR3 loop reads CASSRGTSGHTDTQYF. CDR3 bases: TGTGCCAGTAGTAGGGGGACTAGCGGACACACAGATACGCAGTATTTT.

The chain recombines TRBV6-5 with TRBJ2-1; 8 nucleotides agree with TRBD2. CDR1 MNHEY and CDR2 SVGAGI come from the germline V gene. J gave up 3 bases and V 6 bases, and 4 bases lay outside the gene matches. The CDR3 length is 14 residues. Here the CDR3 reads CASSRGGLYNEQFF. CDR3 bases: TGTGCCAGCAGCCGGGGGGGCCTCTACAATGAGCAGTTCTTC.

This clone was recorded a few times. V gene TRBV5-1 combines with J gene TRBJ1-2; 12 positions agree with TRBD1. The CDR3 covers 19 residues. Germline V gene lookup returns CDR1 SGHRS and CDR2 YFSETQ. The V segment lost 1 base and the J segment 0 bases; nucleotides outside the gene matches: 10. CDR3 residues: CASSLRPGDRGLSNYGYTF. The CDR3 coding sequence is TGCGCCAGCAGCTTGAGACCGGGGGACAGGGGGCTCTCTAACTATGGCTACACCTTC.

The J gene is TRBJ2-7, the V gene TRBV27; 7 nucleotides agree with TRBD1. V trimming: 0 bases; J trimming: 2 bases; junction bases outside the gene matches: 7. Germline V lookup: CDR1 MNHEY, CDR2 SMNVEV (reference sequence). The CDR3 has 16 residues. CDR3 sequence reads: CASSLSTDRVTYEQYF. DNA for the CDR3: TGTGCCAGCAGTTTATCGACCGACAGGGTGACCTACGAGCAGTACTTC.

V is TRBV6-5 and J is TRBJ2-3; the D gene is possibly TRBD2 (7 bases). CDR1 and CDR2 (germline): MNHEY, SVGAGI. CDR3 length equals 14 residues. V was shortened by 2 bases and J by 2 bases, with 8 bases between the two germline ends. The CDR3 here is CASSYGGATDTQYF. The CDR3 DNA reads TGTGCCAGCAGTTACGGGGGGGCCACAGATACGCAGTATTTT.

Only one count was recorded for this clone. The genes are TRBV5-1 and TRBJ2-1, with 7 bases matching TRBD2. The trim removed 6 bases at V and 8 bases at J, leaving 17 bases unmatched. The length of the CDR3 is 16 residues. The germline V gene has CDR1 SGHRS and CDR2 YFSETQ. The CDR3 is CASNLAVASGRDEQFF. In nucleotides, the CDR3 is TGCGCCAGCAACCTGGCGGTTGCTTCGGGGAGGGATGAGCAGTTCTTC.

The chain employs TRBV7-2 and TRBJ1-6; D may be TRBD1 (5 bases). V lost 1 base, J lost 8 bases, and 15 bases lay in between. Germline V gives CDR1 SGHTA, CDR2 FQGNSA. The CDR3 is made up of 16 amino acids. CDR3 amino acids: CASSLEGRGKDSPLHF. The CDR3 bases are TGTGCCAGCAGCTTAGAAGGGCGGGGCAAGGATTCACCCCTCCACTTT.

The chain couples TRBV24-1 to TRBJ2-1, with D tentatively TRBD2 (6 bases). V shed 2 bases and J shed 9 bases, with 10 bases lying between them. There are 13 residues in the CDR3. CDR1 and CDR2 (germline): KGHDR, SFDVKD. The CDR3 DNA is TGTGCCACCAGTGATTCAGCGGAGGGTGAGCAGTTCTTC. It yields the protein CATSDSAEGEQFF.

The chain employs TRBV28 and TRBJ1-4, with TRBD1 as a possible D gene (5 bases). Trimming removed 3 bases at V and 7 bases at J, with 12 bases between. Germline loops: CDR1 MDHEN, CDR2 SYDVKM. The CDR3 is made up of 14 amino acids. The CDR3 loop reads CASSFHQGGEKLFF. CDR3 bases: TGTGCCAGCAGTTTCCATCAGGGAGGTGAAAAACTGTTTTTT.

The chain employs TRBV3-1 (or the pseudogene TRBV3-2) and TRBJ1-6; 7 bases align to TRBD1. Trimming took 1 base from V and 7 from J; bases not matched to a gene: 4. Germline V lookup: CDR1 LGHDT, CDR2 YNNKEL (reference sequence). The CDR3 runs 15 residues. The CDR3 spells CASSQVQGRNSPLHF. The CDR3 nucleotides read TGTGCCAGCAGCCAAGTACAGGGGAGAAATTCACCCCTCCACTTT.

This chain links TRBV7-9 with TRBJ2-7; a possible D gene is TRBD1 (6 bases). The CDR3 totals 15 residues. CDR1 is SEHNR and CDR2 is FQNEAQ in the germline V gene (reference sequence). V gave up 2 bases and J gave up 1 base, with 12 bases separating them. In DNA form, the CDR3 reads TGTGCCAGCAGCTTATTCAGGGGCAAGTCCTACGAGCAGTACTTC. Translation: CASSLFRGKSYEQYF.

The chain joins TRBV19 to TRBJ1-5; D possibly corresponds to TRBD1 (6 bases). Germline V gives CDR1 LNHDA, CDR2 SQIVND (reference sequence). Trimming stripped 5 bases from V and 3 bases from J, with 11 bases between. This CDR3 has 14 amino acids. CDR3 coding DNA: TGTGCCAGTAGTTTACAGGGACCCAATCAGCCCCAGCATTTT. Translating gives CASSLQGPNQPQHF.

The chain has TRBV6-5 and TRBJ1-5; D is ambiguous. The CDR3 contains 15 residues. The V end lost 6 bases, the J end lost 3 bases, and 15 bases lay between the germline ends. CDR1 and CDR2 from the germline V gene are MNHEY and SVGAGI. This CDR3 reads CASRATAVFNQPQHF. The CDR3 DNA reads TGTGCCAGCAGGGCCACGGCGGTCTTCAATCAGCCCCAGCATTTT.

The chain links TRBV30 to TRBJ2-5; the D call may be TRBD1 or TRBD2 (6 bases each). The CDR3 consists of 17 residues. Germline V gene lookup returns CDR1 GTSNPN and CDR2 SVGIG (reference sequence). Deletions cut 5 bases from V and 5 bases from J, with 27 bases between. CDR3 region: CAWGRIKQGFFGETQYF. CDR3 DNA sequence: TGTGCCTGGGGGAGGATCAAGCAGGGGTTCTTCGGGGAGACCCAGTACTTC.

This sequence joins TRBV7-5 and TRBJ2-3; TRBD2, the table's D call, lacks a check against the DNA. TRBV7-5 counts as a pseudogene. This CDR3 contains 19 residues. CDR3 sequence: CVRSPHPLTKESSTDTQYF. The CDR3 coding sequence is TGTGTCAGAAGCCCCCACCCGCTAACGAAAGAATCTAGCACAGATACGCAGTATTTT.

V and J are TRBV19 and TRBJ1-3; 8 nucleotides align to TRBD1. CDR3 length: 15 amino acids. Germline-derived CDR1 and CDR2 are LNHDA and SQIVND (reference sequence). Losses at the gene ends were 5 bases for V and 0 bases for J; bases not matched to a gene: 3. The CDR3 spells CASSPTGDSGNTIYF. In nucleotides, the CDR3 is TGTGCCAGTAGTCCGACAGGGGACTCTGGAAACACCATATATTTT.

V is TRBV29-1 and J is TRBJ1-4; D is unresolved. Looked up from germline, CDR1 is SQVTM and CDR2 is ANQGSEA. V was cut by 4 bases and J by 0 bases, with 9 bases left in between. The CDR3 totals 14 residues. This CDR3 is CSVGAAATNEKLFF. CDR3 sequence (DNA): TGCAGCGTTGGAGCGGCTGCAACTAATGAAAAACTGTTTTTT.

Details on this clone: The junction differs from germline at one of its ends, possibly a read error. V is TRBV27 and J is TRBJ2-7, with TRBD1 matching over 9 bases. This CDR3 has 14 amino acids. Germline V CDR1 and CDR2: MNHEY, SMNVEV (reference sequence). The CDR3 sequence is CASRRTGDGSRSHF. The DNA of the CDR3 is TGTGCCAGCAGGAGGACAGGGGACGGCTCAAGGAGCCACTTC.